This T cell receptor (beta chain) emerged from a study of T cells in Graves' hyperthyroidism and ophthalmopathy. Study results and caveats: Using 13 V-J features, a model discriminated ophthalmopathy from stable hyperthyroidism. Researchers found most expanded thyroid clonotypes above 0.001 in blood as well.

V lost 4 bases, J lost 5 bases, and 11 bases lay in between. The germline CDR1 and CDR2 sequences are KGHDR and SFDVKD. The length of the CDR3 is 13 residues. Authors of the study amplified TCR beta CDR3 regions from RNA transcripts. The HTBI primer set served for first-round RT-PCR of the TCR CDR3. TCRdb called the multiplex PCR reads again in MiXCR, with one record for every CDR3 protein. The sample shows hundreds of thousands of distinct CDR3 sequences, around 13% of them seen only once. This clonotype was seen many times. What it binds is not known. Inclusion characteristics of ophthalmopathy patients comprised a Clinical Activity Score of at least 3, a NOSPECS grade of at least 4, and duration under 3 months. The PBMCs studied were ones that came from 10 ml fresh peripheral blood.

This TCR came from a middle-aged woman with Graves' ophthalmopathy. The sample taken for sequencing was blood. V and J are TRBV24-1 and TRBJ2-7; D unclear. Here the CDR3 DNA reads TGTGCCACCAGTGAGGAGTCCTCGGACGAGCAGTACTTC. This codes for CATSEESSDEQYF.